This record covers a single TCR beta chain. What it binds is not known. The ends were cut back, 3 bases at V and 2 bases at J, with 7 bases in the middle. Per the germline V gene, CDR1 is SNHLY and CDR2 is FYNNEI. The CDR3 is 13 amino acids. The sample is drawn from a study of T cell responses to AZD1222 COVID-19 vaccine. General observations from the study: Unmutated variant regions reportedly attract nearly half of all spike-specific TCRs. Donor demographics were predominantly white British with a female majority; clonal diversity may be underestimated. Spike was spanned by vaccine-associated CD4 TCRs, with dominance at 160-218 and 743-854.

TCRdb's table, derived via immunoSEQ multiplex PCR, lists solely in-frame clones and lacks some. The sample lists about 200,000 clones; almost 90% were seen once. The sequenced sample was peripheral blood, obtained on day 0 of AZD1222 vaccination. The source of this sequence is an adult in good health. V gene TRBV2 combines with J gene TRBJ1-1; no firm D call. As DNA, the CDR3 is TGTGCCAGCAGTGACCCCTTTAACACTGAAGCTTTCTTT. Its translation: CASSDPFNTEAFF.